These 10 T cell receptor beta chains originate from one sample sequenced in a study of OX40 agonist ivuxolimab in advanced cancers. Assay used: immunoSEQ multiplex PCR; TCRdb lists only in-frame clones, some missing. The sample has roughly 89,000 clones, around 83% seen once. The sequencing here drew on CD4+ or CD8+ T cells sorted from blood, taken in a trial of the OX40 agonist ivuxolimab. These TCRs come from an adult with an advanced solid tumor such as melanoma, head and neck, liver or kidney cancer.

A remark on this clone: The sample contains more than one DNA sequence encoding this CDR3. The V gene is TRBV7-8, the J gene TRBJ2-7; the match to TRBD1 covers 8 bases. The CDR3 runs to 15 residues. CDR1 and CDR2 (germline): SGHVS, FQNEAQ. V lost 6 bases, J lost 1 base, and 8 bases stayed unmatched. The CDR3 DNA sequence: TGTGCCAGCAGTCCTGGACAGGGACCTTCCTACGAGCAGTACTTC. It yields the protein CASSPGQGPSYEQYF.

CDR3 in amino acids: CASSDGRGRTEAFF. The CDR3 nucleotides read TGTGCCAGCAGCGACGGACGCGGGAGAACTGAAGCTTTCTTT. The chain combines TRBV11-2 with TRBJ1-1; D is undetermined. Per germline, CDR1 SGHAT and CDR2 FQNNGV. The CDR3 extends over 14 amino acids. Trimming cost V 5 bases and J 5 bases, with 15 bases left between them.

The chain recombines TRBV11-2 with TRBJ2-6; D uncertain. CDR1 is SGHAT and CDR2 is FQNNGV in the germline V gene. CDR3 size: 17 residues. V lost 10 bases and J lost 0, with 19 bases in between. The CDR3 loop reads CANEGYNSASGANVLTF. In DNA form, the CDR3 reads TGTGCCAACGAAGGGTATAACAGCGCCTCTGGGGCCAACGTCCTGACTTTC.

The chain joins TRBV12-5 to TRBJ2-1; 12 nucleotides match TRBD2. There are 15 residues in the CDR3. The germline V gene encodes CDR1 LGHNT and CDR2 FRNRAP. V shed 6 bases, J shed 4 bases, and the junction held 4 bases outside the gene matches. The chain's CDR3 is CASGAGTSGYNEQFF. DNA of the CDR3: TGTGCTAGTGGCGCCGGGACTAGCGGGTACAATGAGCAGTTCTTC.

CDR3 protein: CASSANTLTKTDTQYF. DNA for the CDR3: TGTGCCAGCAGCGCGAACACACTGACTAAAACAGATACGCAGTATTTT. This chain uses TRBV9 with TRBJ2-3; D is perhaps TRBD2 (5 bases). Looked up from germline, CDR1 is SGDLS and CDR2 is YYNGEE. The CDR3 sequence is 16 residues long. The ends were cut back, 3 bases at V and 3 bases at J, with 17 bases in the middle.

The chain uses TRBV5-1 and TRBJ2-1; D is uncertain. The CDR3 is 15 amino acids. Germline CDR1 SGHRS, CDR2 YFSETQ. V was cut by 0 bases and J by 3 bases, with 10 bases left in between. The CDR3 nucleotides are TGCGCCAGCAGCTTGGAGGCAGCCGTCTACAATGAGCAGTTCTTC. Translated: CASSLEAAVYNEQFF.

The genes are TRBV27 and TRBJ2-1, with D possibly TRBD1 on 6 matching bases. CDR3 length: 15 residues. The V end lost 6 bases, the J end lost 9 bases, and 21 bases lay between the germline ends. Germline assignment: CDR1 MNHEY and CDR2 SMNVEV (reference sequence). CDR3 loop: CASRVGQLAFSEQFF. The CDR3, as DNA: TGTGCCAGCAGAGTTGGACAGTTGGCCTTTAGTGAGCAGTTCTTC.

The rearrangement uses TRBV7-2 and TRBJ1-5; possibly TRBD1 for D (5 bases). CDR3 length: 15 residues. Germline assignment: CDR1 SGHTA and CDR2 FQGNSA. Trimming shortened V by 5 bases and J by 2 bases, and 13 bases separated the two germline ends. The DNA of the CDR3 is TGTGCCAGCAGCCCTCAGGGAGGTGGCAATCAGCCCCAGCATTTT. It specifies CASSPQGGGNQPQHF.

The chain couples TRBV7-3 to TRBJ1-6; 7 bases line up with TRBD1. CDR3 length equals 15 residues. The ends lost 0 bases at V and 7 bases at J; junction bases unmatched: 3. Germline V gene data show CDR1 as SGHTA and CDR2 as FQGTGA. CDR3 residues: CASSLTAGGNSPLHF. The CDR3 nucleotides are TGTGCCAGCAGCTTAACGGCAGGGGGGAATTCACCCCTCCACTTT.

The V gene is TRBV19, the J gene TRBJ1-2; 7 nucleotides match TRBD1. Germline V gene data show CDR1 as LNHDA and CDR2 as SQIVND (reference sequence). V gave up 10 bases and J gave up 7 bases; unmatched junction bases: 9. CDR3 length: 12 amino acids. The CDR3 region has the DNA TGTGCCACAGTGACAGGGCCTGGTGGCTACACCTTC. This gives the protein CATVTGPGGYTF.